This TCR beta chain derives from a study of siplizumab effects on memory and regulatory T cells. The study, taken as a whole, reports: In unstimulated cells, naive T cells appeared more diverse than memory T cells and seemed major alloresponse contributors. Treg-derived clones made up an average of around 70% of mappable alloreactive CD4+ clones with siplizumab and more than 25% in controls. No naive or memory phenotype could be assigned to roughly 80-95% of proliferating clones.

A remark on this clone: Its target is not known.

Only in-frame clones appear in the TCRdb table, and some are missing; sequencing was by immunoSEQ multiplex PCR. Here the sample spans around 78,000 clones, 91% being singletons. CDR3 size: 13 residues. The germline CDR1 and CDR2 sequences are SGHNT and YYREEE (reference sequence). V lost 0 bases and J lost 5, with 8 bases in between. The clonotype comes from a human donor in good health. Sequenced input: CD8+ T cells sorted from blood. V and J are TRBV5-4 and TRBJ2-5; D gene unclear. CDR3 coding DNA: TGTGCCAGCAGCTTGGGGGGATGGGAGACCCAGTACTTC. Translated, it gives CASSLGGWETQYF.